This TCR beta chain was sequenced for a study of T-cell reconstitution after alpha-beta-depleted transplantation in children (TCRdb year 2016). In terms of the full investigation: The study quantitatively tracked T-cell immune reconstitution after TCRalphabeta/CD19-depleted allogeneic hematopoietic cell transplantation in children using TCR repertoire profiling.

There are 14 amino acids in the CDR3, from cysteine to valine inclusive. Of all the DNA, just the CDR3 is kept, 42 bases in frame from base 1. V lost 1 base and J lost 4 bases, and the count of bases not matched to a germline gene is 4. CDR1 and CDR2 are drawn from the germline V gene: SGHDT, YYEEEE. In its sample, this clonotype was seen many times. Its antigen is currently not known. No base quality values were provided; no much bigger clone lies one nucleotide off. Library prep was done by PCR. The data were produced on an Illumina HiSeq 2500. TCR libraries were prepared with molecular barcoding, using unique molecular identifiers to normalize TCRbeta repertoire quantification. TCRdb reworked the public reads: Q25 trimming with fastp, MiXCR clone assembly, productive beta chains retained. Rows with one shared CDR3 protein collapse into an entry with the most common genes and DNA. This sample comprises approximately 400,000 distinct CDR3 sequences, roughly 10% of them detected only once. The top ten hold about 5% of the sample.

Recombination linked TRBV5-6 to TRBJ2-7; 8 central bases correspond to TRBD2. This material consisted of PBMCs from the stem cell graft donor, taken from the stem cell graft. The origin of this receptor is a human donor who donated a stem cell graft to a child with acute myeloid leukemia. The CDR3 protein: CASSLYIAGYEQYV. The DNA sequence is given as TGTGCCAGCAGCTTGTATATAGCGGGGTACGAGCAGTACGTC.